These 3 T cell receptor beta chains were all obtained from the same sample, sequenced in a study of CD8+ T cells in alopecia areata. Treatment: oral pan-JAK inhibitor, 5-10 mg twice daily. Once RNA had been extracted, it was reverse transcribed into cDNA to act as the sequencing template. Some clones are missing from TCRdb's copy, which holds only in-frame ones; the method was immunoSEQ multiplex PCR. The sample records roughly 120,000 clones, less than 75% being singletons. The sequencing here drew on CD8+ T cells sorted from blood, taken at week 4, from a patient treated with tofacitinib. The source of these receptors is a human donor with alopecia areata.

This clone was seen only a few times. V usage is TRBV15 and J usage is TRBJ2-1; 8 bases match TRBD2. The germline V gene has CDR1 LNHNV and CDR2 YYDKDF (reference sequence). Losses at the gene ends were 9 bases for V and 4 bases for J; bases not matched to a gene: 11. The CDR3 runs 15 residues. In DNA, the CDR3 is TGTGCCACAAGCCCCCCGGGACTAGATTACAATGAGCAGTTCTTC. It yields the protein CATSPPGLDYNEQFF.

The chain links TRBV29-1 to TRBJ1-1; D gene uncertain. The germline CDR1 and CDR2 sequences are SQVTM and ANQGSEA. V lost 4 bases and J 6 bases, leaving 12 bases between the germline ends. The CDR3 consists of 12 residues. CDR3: CSVAGDSAEAFF. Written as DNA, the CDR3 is TGCAGCGTTGCTGGCGATAGCGCTGAAGCTTTCTTT.

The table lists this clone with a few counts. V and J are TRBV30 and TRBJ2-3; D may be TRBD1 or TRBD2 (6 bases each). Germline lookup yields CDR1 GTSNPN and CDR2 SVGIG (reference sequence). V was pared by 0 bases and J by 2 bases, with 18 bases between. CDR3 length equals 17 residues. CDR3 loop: CAWSVAVGRGVTDTQYF. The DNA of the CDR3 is TGTGCCTGGAGTGTCGCTGTAGGTAGGGGGGTCACAGATACGCAGTATTTT.